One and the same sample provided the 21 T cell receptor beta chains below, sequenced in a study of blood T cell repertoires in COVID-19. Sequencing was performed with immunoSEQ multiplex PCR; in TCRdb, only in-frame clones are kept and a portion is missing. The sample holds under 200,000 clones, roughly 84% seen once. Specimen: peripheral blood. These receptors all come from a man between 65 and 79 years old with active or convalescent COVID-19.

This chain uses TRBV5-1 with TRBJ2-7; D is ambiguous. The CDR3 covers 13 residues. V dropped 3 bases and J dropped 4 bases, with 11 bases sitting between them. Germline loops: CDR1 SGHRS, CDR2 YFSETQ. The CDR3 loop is CASSSTLDYEQYF. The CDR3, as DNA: TGCGCCAGCAGCTCGACACTGGATTACGAGCAGTACTTC.

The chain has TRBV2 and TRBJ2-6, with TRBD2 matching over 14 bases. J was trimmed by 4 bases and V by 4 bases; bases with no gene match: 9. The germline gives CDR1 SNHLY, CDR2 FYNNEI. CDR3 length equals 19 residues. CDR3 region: CASSVRLAGGAAGANVLTF. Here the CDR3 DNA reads TGTGCCAGCAGTGTGCGACTAGCGGGAGGGGCGGCCGGGGCCAACGTCCTGACTTTC.

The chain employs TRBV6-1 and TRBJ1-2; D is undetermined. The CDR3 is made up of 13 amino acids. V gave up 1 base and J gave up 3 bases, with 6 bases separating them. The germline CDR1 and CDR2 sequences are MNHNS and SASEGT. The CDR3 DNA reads TGTGCCAGCAGTGAAGGGCAGGACTATGGCTACACCTTC. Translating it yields CASSEGQDYGYTF.

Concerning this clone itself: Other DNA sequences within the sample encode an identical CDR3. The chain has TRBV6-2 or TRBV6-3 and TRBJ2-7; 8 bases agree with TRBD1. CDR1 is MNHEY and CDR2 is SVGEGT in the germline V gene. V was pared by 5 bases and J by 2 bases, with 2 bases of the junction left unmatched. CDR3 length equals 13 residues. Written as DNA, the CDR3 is TGTGCCAGCAGTCGGACAGGGACCTACGAGCAGTACTTC. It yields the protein CASSRTGTYEQYF.

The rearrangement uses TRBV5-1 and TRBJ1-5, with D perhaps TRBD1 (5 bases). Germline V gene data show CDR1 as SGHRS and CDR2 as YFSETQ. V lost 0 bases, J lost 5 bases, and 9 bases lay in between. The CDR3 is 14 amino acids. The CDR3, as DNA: TGCGCCAGCAGCTTGGGACAGATAGATCAGCCCCAGCATTTT. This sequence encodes CASSLGQIDQPQHF.

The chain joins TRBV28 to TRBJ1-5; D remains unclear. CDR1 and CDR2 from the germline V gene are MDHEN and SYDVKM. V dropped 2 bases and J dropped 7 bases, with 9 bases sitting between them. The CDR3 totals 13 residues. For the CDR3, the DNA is TGTGCCAGCAGTTTAGCAGGAGGACAGCCCCAGCATTTT. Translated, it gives CASSLAGGQPQHF.

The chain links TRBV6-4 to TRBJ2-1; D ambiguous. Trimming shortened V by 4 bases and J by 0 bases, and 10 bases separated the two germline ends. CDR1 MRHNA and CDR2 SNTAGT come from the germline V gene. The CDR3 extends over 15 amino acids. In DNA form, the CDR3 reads TGTGCCAGCAGTGCGGCGGAGAGCTCCTACAATGAGCAGTTCTTC. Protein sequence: CASSAAESSYNEQFF.

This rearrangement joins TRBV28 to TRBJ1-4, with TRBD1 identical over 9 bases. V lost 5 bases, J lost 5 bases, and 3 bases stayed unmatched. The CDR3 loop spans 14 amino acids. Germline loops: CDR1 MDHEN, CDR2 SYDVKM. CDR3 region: CASSTDRGNEKLFF. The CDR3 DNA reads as TGTGCCAGCAGTACCGACAGGGGGAATGAAAAACTGTTTTTT.

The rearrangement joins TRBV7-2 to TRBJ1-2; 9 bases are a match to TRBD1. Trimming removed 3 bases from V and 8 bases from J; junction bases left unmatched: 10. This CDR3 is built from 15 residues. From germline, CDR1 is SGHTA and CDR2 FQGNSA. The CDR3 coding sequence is TGTGCCAGCAGCTTGAACAGGGGGCGTGAGGAAGGCTACACCTTC. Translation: CASSLNRGREEGYTF.

The CDR3 is CASSFLGGSGETQYF. CDR3 in DNA: TGTGCCAGCAGCTTCCTAGGCGGGAGTGGAGAGACCCAGTACTTC. The chain recombines TRBV7-9 with TRBJ2-5, with 7 bases fitting TRBD2. CDR3 size: 15 residues. Germline V CDR1 and CDR2: SEHNR, FQNEAQ (reference sequence). After removal of 3 bases from V and 4 bases from J, the junction contained 8 bases not matched to a gene.

The CDR3 DNA reads TGTGCCAGCAGCCTGCCACAGGGTGGTGGCTACACCTTC. Its translation is CASSLPQGGGYTF. The gene calls are TRBV5-8 and TRBJ1-2, with D tentatively TRBD1 (6 bases). Germline-derived CDR1 and CDR2 are SGHTS and YDEGEE. V was shortened by 4 bases and J by 7 bases, with 14 bases between the two germline ends. The CDR3 runs to 13 residues.

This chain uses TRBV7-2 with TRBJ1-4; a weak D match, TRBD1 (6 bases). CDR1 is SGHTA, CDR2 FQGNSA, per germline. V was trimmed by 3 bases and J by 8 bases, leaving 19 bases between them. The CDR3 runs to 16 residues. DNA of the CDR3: TGTGCCAGCAGCTTTTATCTGGGTGGGGGCGAGGAAAAACTGTTTTTT. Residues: CASSFYLGGGEEKLFF. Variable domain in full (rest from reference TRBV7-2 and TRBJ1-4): GAGVSQSPSNKVTEKGKDVELRCDPISGHTALYWYRQSLGQGLEFLIYFQGNSAPDKSGLPSDRFSAERTGGSVSTLTIQRTQQEDSAVYLCASSFYLGGGEEKLFFGSGTQLSVL.

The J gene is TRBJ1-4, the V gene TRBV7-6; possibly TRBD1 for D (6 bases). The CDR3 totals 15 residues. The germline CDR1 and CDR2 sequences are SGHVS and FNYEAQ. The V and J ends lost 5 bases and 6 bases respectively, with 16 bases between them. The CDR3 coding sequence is TGTGCCAGCAGCCGCAGCCAGGGGTCTCATGAAAAACTGTTTTTT. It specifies CASSRSQGSHEKLFF. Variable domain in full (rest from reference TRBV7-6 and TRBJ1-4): GAGVSQSPRYKVTKRGQDVALRCDPISGHVSLYWYRQALGQGPEFLTYFNYEAQQDKSGLPNDRFSAERPEGSISTLTIQRTEQRDSAMYRCASSRSQGSHEKLFFGSGTQLSVL.

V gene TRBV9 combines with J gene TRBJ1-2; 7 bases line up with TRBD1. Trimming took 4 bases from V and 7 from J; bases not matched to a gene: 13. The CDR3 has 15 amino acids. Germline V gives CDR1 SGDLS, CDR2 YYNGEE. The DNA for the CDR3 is TGTGCCAGCAGCCCCAGGGGGTGGGCAGGAGCTGGCTACACCTTC. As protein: CASSPRGWAGAGYTF. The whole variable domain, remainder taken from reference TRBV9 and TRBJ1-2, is DSGVTQTPKHLITATGQRVTLRCSPRSGDLSVYWYQQSLDQGLQFLIQYYNGEERAKGNILERFSAQQFPDLHSELNLSSLELGDSALYFCASSPRGWAGAGYTFGSGTRLTVV.

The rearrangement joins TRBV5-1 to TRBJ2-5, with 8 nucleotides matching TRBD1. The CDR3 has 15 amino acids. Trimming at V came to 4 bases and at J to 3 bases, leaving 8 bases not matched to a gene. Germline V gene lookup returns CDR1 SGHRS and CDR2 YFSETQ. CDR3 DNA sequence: TGCGCCAGCAGCCTGGGGGGACAGGAAAAAGAGACCCAGTACTTC. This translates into CASSLGGQEKETQYF. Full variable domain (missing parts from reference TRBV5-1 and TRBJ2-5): KAGVTQTPRYLIKTRGQQVTLSCSPISGHRSVSWYQQTPGQGLQFLFEYFSETQRNKGNFPGRFSGRQFSNSRSEMNVSTLELGDSALYLCASSLGGQEKETQYFGPGTRLLVL.

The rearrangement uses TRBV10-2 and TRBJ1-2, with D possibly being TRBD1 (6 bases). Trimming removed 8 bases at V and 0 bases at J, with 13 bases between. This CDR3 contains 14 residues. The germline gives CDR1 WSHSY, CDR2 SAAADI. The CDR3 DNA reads TGCGCCAGCTCCCCAGGGGATCCTAACTATGGCTACACCTTC. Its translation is CASSPGDPNYGYTF.

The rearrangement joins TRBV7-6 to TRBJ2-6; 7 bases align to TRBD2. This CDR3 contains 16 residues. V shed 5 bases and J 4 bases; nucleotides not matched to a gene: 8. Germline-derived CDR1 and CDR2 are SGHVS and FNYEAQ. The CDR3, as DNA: TGTGCCAGCAGCAGACCACTAGCGACCGGGGCCAACGTCCTGACTTTC. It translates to CASSRPLATGANVLTF.

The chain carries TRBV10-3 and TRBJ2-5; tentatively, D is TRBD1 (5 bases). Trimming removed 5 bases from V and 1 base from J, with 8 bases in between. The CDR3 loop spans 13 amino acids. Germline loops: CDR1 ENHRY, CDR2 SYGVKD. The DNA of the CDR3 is TGTGCCATCAGTTACAGGAGCCAAGAGACCCAGTACTTC. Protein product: CAISYRSQETQYF.

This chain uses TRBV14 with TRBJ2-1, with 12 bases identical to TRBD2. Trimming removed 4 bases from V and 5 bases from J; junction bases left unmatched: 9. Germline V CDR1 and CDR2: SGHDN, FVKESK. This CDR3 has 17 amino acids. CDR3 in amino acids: CASSPWTSGAPNNEQFF. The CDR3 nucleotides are TGTGCCAGCAGCCCCTGGACTAGCGGGGCCCCGAACAATGAGCAGTTCTTC.

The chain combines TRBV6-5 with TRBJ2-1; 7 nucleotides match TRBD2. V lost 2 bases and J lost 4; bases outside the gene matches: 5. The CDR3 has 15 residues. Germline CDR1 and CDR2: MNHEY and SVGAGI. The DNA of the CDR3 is TGTGCCAGCAGTTACCGGCGGGGGAGTTACAATGAGCAGTTCTTC. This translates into CASSYRRGSYNEQFF.

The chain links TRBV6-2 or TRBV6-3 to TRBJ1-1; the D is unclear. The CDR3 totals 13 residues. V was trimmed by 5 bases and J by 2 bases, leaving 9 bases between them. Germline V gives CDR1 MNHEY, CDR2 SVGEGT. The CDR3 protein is CASSTQQNTEAFF. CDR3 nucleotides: TGTGCCAGCAGTACCCAACAAAACACTGAAGCTTTCTTT.